The source of this TCR beta chain is a study of blood T cell repertoires in COVID-19. Seattle cases were enrolled at active infection and followed longitudinally. This clone has a single count. Some clones are missing from TCRdb's copy, which holds only in-frame ones; the method was immunoSEQ multiplex PCR. This sample has around 470,000 clones, with 89% found just once. Sequenced material: peripheral blood. This TCR was recovered from a man between 18 and 29 years old with COVID-19, enrolled during active disease.

This CDR3 reads CASKSLREKWYF. CDR3 bases: TGTGCCAGTAAATCTCTGCGGGAGAAGTGGTACTTC. The chain recombines TRBV19 with TRBJ2-7; 7 bases map to TRBD2. Unmatched junction bases numbered 12, after V lost 7 bases and J lost 12 bases. The CDR3 is 12 amino acids. Germline values: CDR1 LNHDA, CDR2 SQIVND (reference sequence).